This T cell receptor beta chain was sequenced during a study of blood T cell repertoires in COVID-19. This CDR3 has 14 amino acids. The ends were cut back, 3 bases at V and 2 bases at J, with 8 bases in the middle. The germline V gene has CDR1 SEHNR and CDR2 FQNEAQ (reference sequence). Clones were sequenced by immunoSEQ multiplex PCR, and TCRdb holds only the in-frame ones, with some missing. The sample holds under 300,000 clones, 88% seen once. Sequencing used PBMCs or T cells enriched from blood (not recorded which). The V and J genes are TRBV7-9 and TRBJ1-5; D is ambiguous. This clonotype originated in a woman in her sixties in a cohort exposed to, infected with or recovered from COVID-19 (not recorded which). The CDR3 DNA reads TGTGCCAGCAGCTTTGGGGAGGGCAATCAGCCCCAGCATTTT. Translating it yields CASSFGEGNQPQHF. Looking up the rest from reference TRBV7-9 and TRBJ1-5 gives the full variable domain: DTGVSQNPRHKITKRGQNVTFRCDPISEHNRLYWYRQTLGQGPEFLTYFQNEAQLEKSRLLSDRFSAERPKGSFSTLEIQRTEQGDSAMYLCASSFGEGNQPQHFGDGTRLSIL.